This entry lists 24 T cell receptor beta chains sequenced from one sample in a study of identical twins. TCRdb analysed the 5' RACE reads with MiXCR anew, one entry per CDR3 protein. The sample carries under 900,000 distinct CDR3 sequences, 9% to 15% recorded once. The sample also formed part of further work on yellow fever vaccine responses in identical twins.

The sample comprised PBMCs. Receptor source: a young woman in good health.

This clonotype was observed many times. J is TRBJ2-3 and V is TRBV27; no clear D. Trimming shortened V by 2 bases and J by 2 bases, and 8 bases separated the two germline ends. The CDR3 has 14 residues. The V gene's germline CDR1 is MNHEY and CDR2 SMNVEV (reference sequence). The CDR3 loop reads CASSLTTTTDTQYF. The CDR3 DNA follows: TGTGCCAGCAGTTTAACTACTACCACAGATACGCAGTATTTT.

CDR3 amino acids: CARHRTSGVVSYNEQFF. In nucleotides, the CDR3 is TGTGCCAGACATAGGACTAGCGGGGTGGTCTCCTACAATGAGCAGTTCTTC. J is TRBJ2-1 and V is TRBV2, with TRBD2 matching 12 bases. This CDR3 has 17 amino acids. Germline V lookup: CDR1 SNHLY, CDR2 FYNNEI. The J segment lost 0 bases and the V segment lost 9 bases, leaving 9 bases of the junction unmatched.

This clonotype was picked up a small number of times. The J gene is TRBJ1-1, the V gene TRBV20-1, with TRBD1 identical over 7 bases. Trimming removed 3 bases from V and 6 bases from J; junction bases left unmatched: 10. This CDR3 has 14 amino acids. Germline CDR1 DFQATT, CDR2 SNEGSKA (reference sequence). CDR3 protein: CSASRDRIRPEAFF. The CDR3 DNA reads as TGCAGTGCTAGCCGGGACAGAATTCGCCCTGAAGCTTTCTTT.

V usage is TRBV24-1 and J usage is TRBJ2-3; 10 bases are shared with TRBD2. The CDR3 contains 18 residues. Germline CDR1 and CDR2: KGHDR and SFDVKD. With 1 base clipped from V and 8 bases from J, the junction kept 14 bases outside the gene matches. The CDR3 bases are TGTGCCACCAGTGATTTTCGCGCTAGCGGGAGTCGATCTGGTACGCAGTATTTT. Translated, it gives CATSDFRASGSRSGTQYF.

This clonotype has a handful of counts. V gene TRBV14 combines with J gene TRBJ2-2; D not resolved. Germline V CDR1 and CDR2: SGHDN, FVKESK. The CDR3 is 15 residues long. The V end was cut by 1 base, the J end by 7 bases, with 13 bases between. The CDR3 DNA reads TGTGCCAGCAGCCAAGGCCCTCTTGCATTCGGGGAGCTGTTTTTT. The encoded protein is CASSQGPLAFGELFF.

The rearrangement uses TRBV9 and TRBJ2-6; possible D gene TRBD1, 6 bases. The length of the CDR3 is 17 residues. Germline CDR1 is SGDLS and CDR2 is YYNGEE. Trimming left V 4 bases short and J 0 bases short, with 14 bases between. This chain's CDR3 is CASSPSQGHSGANVLTF. CDR3 DNA sequence: TGTGCCAGCAGCCCCTCTCAGGGGCACTCTGGGGCCAACGTCCTGACTTTC.

Ten or more counts support this clonotype. The V and J genes are TRBV28 and TRBJ2-1; unclear D gene. The CDR3 totals 16 residues. Trimming shortened V by 5 bases and J by 3 bases, and 17 bases separated the two germline ends. Germline V CDR1 and CDR2: MDHEN, SYDVKM. The CDR3 protein is CASSPELDRLYNEQFF. DNA of the CDR3: TGTGCCAGCAGTCCCGAACTCGACCGCCTCTACAATGAGCAGTTCTTC.

This clonotype was detected many times. This chain uses TRBV12-3 or TRBV12-4 with TRBJ2-3; TRBD2 matches at 8 bases. V dropped 0 bases and J dropped 0; count of bases not matched to a gene: 5. The CDR3 runs 17 residues. The CDR3 coding sequence is TGTGCCAGCAGTTTAGCGGGGGCGGGGGGTAGCACAGATACGCAGTATTTT. This translates into CASSLAGAGGSTDTQYF.

This clonotype was seen only a few times. The junction and the germline gene differ at one end; a read error may be behind it. The gene calls are TRBV2 and TRBJ2-2; 12 bases map to TRBD2. The CDR3 is made up of 19 amino acids. Looked up from germline, CDR1 is SNHLY and CDR2 is FYNNEI. The CDR3 loop reads CAISYLPRLAGDRTGELFF. The DNA for the CDR3 is TGTGCCATCAGTTATCTACCAAGACTAGCGGGGGACCGCACCGGGGAGCTGTTTTTT.

The rearrangement links TRBV12-3 or TRBV12-4 to TRBJ1-4; possibly TRBD1 for D (5 bases). This CDR3 is 14 amino acids long. The germline V and J ends were trimmed by 4 bases and 0 bases, with 6 bases remaining between them. In nucleotides, the CDR3 is TGTGCCAGCAGTTGGACAACAACTAATGAAAAACTGTTTTTT. It codes for CASSWTTTNEKLFF.

The genes are TRBV3-1 and TRBJ2-2, with a tentative D call TRBD1 (6 bases). Trimming left V 1 base short and J 0 bases short, with 15 bases between. The length of the CDR3 is 18 residues. Germline CDR1 is LGHDT and CDR2 is YNNKEL (reference sequence). The CDR3 DNA sequence: TGTGCCAGCAGCCAAGGTCTTGGGGGCCTATCGAACACCGGGGAGCTGTTTTTT. Residues: CASSQGLGGLSNTGELFF.

This chain joins TRBV28 and TRBJ2-5; D is unresolved. CDR1 and CDR2 from the germline V gene are MDHEN and SYDVKM. This CDR3 region has 15 residues. Trimming cost V 4 bases and J 1 base, with 13 bases left between them. In DNA, the CDR3 is TGTGCCAGCAGTTCCTCGGACGATCCCCAAGAGACCCAGTACTTC. Its protein is CASSSSDDPQETQYF.

This clonotype showed up just a few times. This chain uses TRBV11-2 with TRBJ2-1, with D possibly matching TRBD1 (5 bases). This CDR3 is 15 amino acids long. V was trimmed by 6 bases and J by 7 bases, leaving 19 bases between them. Germline lookup yields CDR1 SGHAT and CDR2 FQNNGV. The CDR3 bases are TGTGCCAGCAGTCCCGACAGCACCCACTTTAATGAGCAGTTCTTC. It codes for CASSPDSTHFNEQFF.

This rearrangement joins TRBV12-3 or TRBV12-4 to TRBJ2-5; 9 nucleotides line up with TRBD1. This CDR3 has 14 amino acids. The V and J ends lost 10 bases and 5 bases, in that order; junction bases with no gene match: 11. This CDR3 reads CAISGTGTGETQYF. The CDR3 DNA follows: TGTGCCATTTCCGGGACAGGGACGGGGGAGACCCAGTACTTC.

This chain connects TRBV28 to TRBJ2-4; a weak D match, TRBD1 (6 bases). Germline V CDR1 and CDR2: MDHEN, SYDVKM. V was shortened by 5 bases and J by 1 base, with 18 bases between the two germline ends. This CDR3 has 17 amino acids. CDR3 DNA: TGTGCCAGCAGTCCTTTTCAGGGGAAGGAGGCCAAAAACATTCAGTACTTC. This translates into CASSPFQGKEAKNIQYF.

This chain joins TRBV5-1 and TRBJ2-3; D gene ambiguous. Germline CDR1 and CDR2: SGHRS and YFSETQ. The CDR3 loop spans 14 amino acids. V lost 4 bases to trimming and J lost 0 bases, with 9 bases between them. The CDR3 nucleotides are TGCGCCAGCAGCCCGATTAGGAGCACAGATACGCAGTATTTT. This gives the protein CASSPIRSTDTQYF.

This clonotype was picked up a small number of times. An end of the junction differs from the germline gene, which may be a read error. The chain links TRBV24-1 to TRBJ2-2, with D possibly TRBD1 on 6 matching bases. The CDR3 runs 16 residues. Germline CDR1 reads KGHDR; CDR2 reads SFDVKD. CDR3 nucleotide sequence: TGTGCCACCAGCGATTGGGGGACAACGAACACCGGGGAGCTGTTTTTT. This codes for CATSDWGTTNTGELFF.

The chain uses TRBV3-1 and TRBJ1-2; 8 bases agree with TRBD1. This CDR3 comprises 14 residues. Germline loops: CDR1 LGHDT, CDR2 YNNKEL (reference sequence). Germline trimming cut 5 bases from V and 6 bases from J; bases unmatched to any gene: 8. The CDR3 sequence: CASSTDRGRNGYTF. The CDR3 region has the DNA TGTGCCAGCAGCACAGACAGGGGACGGAATGGCTACACCTTC.

The chain combines TRBV6-1 with TRBJ2-7, with D perhaps TRBD1 (6 bases). In germline, CDR1 is MNHNS, CDR2 SASEGT. This CDR3 is built from 14 residues. V lost 1 base, J lost 3 bases, and 10 bases lay in between. Here the CDR3 DNA reads TGTGCCAGCAGTGAAGTGGACAGTCTCTACGAGCAGTACTTC. Protein product: CASSEVDSLYEQYF.

In nucleotides, the CDR3 is TGTGCCAGCAGTCCGGACAGGGGATGGGGAAATTCACCCCTCCACTTT. It codes for CASSPDRGWGNSPLHF. The chain has TRBV27 and TRBJ1-6; 9 nucleotides line up with TRBD1. This CDR3 has 16 amino acids. V lost 5 bases, J lost 7 bases, and 9 bases stayed unmatched. Germline lookup yields CDR1 MNHEY and CDR2 SMNVEV (reference sequence).

This clonotype occurred a few times. This chain uses TRBV10-3 with TRBJ2-1, with a weak D call TRBD1 (6 bases). CDR1 ENHRY and CDR2 SYGVKD come from the germline V gene. V was trimmed by 1 base and J by 5 bases, leaving 12 bases between them. This CDR3 has 15 amino acids. The CDR3 is CAISEWQGLNNEQFF. CDR3 in DNA: TGTGCCATCAGTGAGTGGCAGGGGCTTAACAATGAGCAGTTCTTC.

The chain links TRBV3-1 to TRBJ2-1; a weak D match, TRBD2 (6 bases). Germline-derived CDR1 and CDR2 are LGHDT and YNNKEL (reference sequence). V was pared by 4 bases and J by 6 bases, with 16 bases between. The CDR3 extends over 15 amino acids. The CDR3 coding sequence is TGTGCCAGCAGCCCGACAAGCCTGCGGGGCAATGAGCAGTTCTTC. Residues: CASSPTSLRGNEQFF.

This clonotype was counted a few times. V is TRBV7-8 and J is TRBJ2-2; D is perhaps TRBD1 (6 bases). V was cut by 5 bases and J by 0 bases, with 13 bases left in between. The V gene's germline CDR1 is SGHVS and CDR2 FQNEAQ. There are 16 residues in the CDR3. This CDR3 is CASSATGVTNTGELFF. The CDR3, as DNA: TGTGCCAGCAGCGCGACAGGCGTTACGAACACCGGGGAGCTGTTTTTT.

This chain joins TRBV12-5 and TRBJ2-2; possible D gene TRBD2, 6 bases. Looked up from germline, CDR1 is LGHNT and CDR2 is FRNRAP. V lost 3 bases to trimming and J lost 0 bases, with 11 bases between them. This CDR3 region has 16 residues. CDR3 nucleotides: TGTGCTAGTGGTTTACCGGGACTTCCGAACACCGGGGAGCTGTTTTTT. Amino acids: CASGLPGLPNTGELFF.